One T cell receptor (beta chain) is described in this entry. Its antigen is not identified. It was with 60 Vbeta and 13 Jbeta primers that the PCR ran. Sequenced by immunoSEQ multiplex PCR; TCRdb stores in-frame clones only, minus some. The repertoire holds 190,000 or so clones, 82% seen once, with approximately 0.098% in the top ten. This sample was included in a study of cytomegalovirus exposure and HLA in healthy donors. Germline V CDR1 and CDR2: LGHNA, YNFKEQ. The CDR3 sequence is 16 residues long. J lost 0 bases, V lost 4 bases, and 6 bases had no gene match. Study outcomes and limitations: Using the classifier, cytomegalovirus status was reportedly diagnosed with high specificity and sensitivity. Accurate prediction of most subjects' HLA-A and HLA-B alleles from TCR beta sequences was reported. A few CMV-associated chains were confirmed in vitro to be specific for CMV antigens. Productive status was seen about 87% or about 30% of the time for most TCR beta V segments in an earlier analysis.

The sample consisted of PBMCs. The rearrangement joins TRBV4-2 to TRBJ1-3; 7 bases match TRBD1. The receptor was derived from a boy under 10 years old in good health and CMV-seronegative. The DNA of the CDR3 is TGTGCCAGCAGCCCTAATCGACAGGGCTCTGGAAACACCATATATTTT. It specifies CASSPNRQGSGNTIYF.